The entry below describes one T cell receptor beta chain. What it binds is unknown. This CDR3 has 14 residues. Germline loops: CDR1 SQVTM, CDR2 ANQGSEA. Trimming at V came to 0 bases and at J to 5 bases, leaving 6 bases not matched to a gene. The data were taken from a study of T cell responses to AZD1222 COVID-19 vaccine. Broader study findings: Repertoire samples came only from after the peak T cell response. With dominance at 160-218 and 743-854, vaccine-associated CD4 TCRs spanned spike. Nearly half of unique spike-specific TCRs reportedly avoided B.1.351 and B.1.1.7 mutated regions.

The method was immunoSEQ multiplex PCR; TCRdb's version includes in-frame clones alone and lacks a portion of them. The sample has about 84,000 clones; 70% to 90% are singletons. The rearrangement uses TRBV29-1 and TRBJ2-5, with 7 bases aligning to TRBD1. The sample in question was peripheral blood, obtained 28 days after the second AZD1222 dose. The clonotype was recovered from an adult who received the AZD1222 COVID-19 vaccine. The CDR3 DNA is TGCAGCGTTGAAGAGGGACAGTGGATGGAGACCCAGTACTTC. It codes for CSVEEGQWMETQYF.